Listed below are T cell receptor beta chains from one sample, sequenced in a study of radiotherapy plus CTLA-4 blockade in lung cancer. Sequencing used immunoSEQ multiplex PCR; TCRdb keeps in-frame clones, though not all of them. This repertoire shows tens of thousands of clones, approximately 80% found once; its top ten account for roughly 14%. Sequenced material: peripheral blood, taken from a patient treated with radiotherapy plus ipilimumab. The receptors come from a human donor with non-small cell lung cancer that progressed on radiotherapy plus ipilimumab. The conserved cysteine and the conserved F or W are not part of the CDR3 here.

j_gene,len,v_gene,CDR3aa
TRBJ2-2,12,TRBV30,ASTRDSYTGELF
TRBJ2-3,11,TRBV30,AWGRAGGRTQY
TRBJ2-5,13,TRBV7-9,ASSLRGTNQETQY
TRBJ2-7,13,TRBV29-1,SVEDPRGLTYEQY
TRBJ2-1,11,TRBV5-1,ASSVRDHNEQF
TRBJ1-3,13,TRBV7-9,ASSLAGSSGNTIY
TRBJ1-1,12,TRBV19,ASRTTGVSTEAF
TRBJ2-3,14,TRBV2,ASSEARGLFGDTQY
TRBJ1-2,15,TRBV4-3,ASSQESSGLANYGYT
TRBJ2-3,14,TRBV4-1,ASSQPGLAVADTQY
TRBJ1-2,11,TRBV6-1,ASRANANYGYT
TRBJ2-7,11,TRBV29-1,SVGGLAAGEQY
TRBJ1-1,10,TRBV6-1,ASSGMNTEAF
TRBJ1-4,10,TRBV2,ASSDPDEKLF
TRBJ2-7,12,TRBV4-2,ASSPAQRAYEQY
TRBJ1-1,12,TRBV6-6,ASILQGAATEAF
TRBJ1-2,14,TRBV5-1,ASSSQTGTANYGYT
TRBJ2-7,13,TRBV11-3,ASSPVGTGSHEQY
TRBJ2-3,12,TRBV6-6,ASRPGLPTDTQY
TRBJ2-1,16,TRBV5-4,ASSPKEGLAASYNEQF
TRBJ2-5,12,TRBV4-2,ASSQSGGQETQY
TRBJ1-5,16,TRBV4-2,ASSQDHGGGISNQPQH
TRBJ1-1,11,TRBV27,ASSLRKSTEAF
TRBJ1-1,10,TRBV5-1,ASSLGVAEAF
TRBJ2-5,11,TRBV11-3,ASSLGASETQY
TRBJ1-1,11,TRBV13,ASSVRQNTEAF
TRBJ1-6,11,TRBV2,AGRDRELSPLH
TRBJ1-3,16,TRBV5-1,ASSAEEVTASSGNTIY
TRBJ1-3,12,TRBV10-3,AITSGTSGNTIY
TRBJ1-1,11,TRBV30,AWVPNLNTEAF
TRBJ2-1,14,TRBV5-1,ASSLGGHGSYNEQF
TRBJ2-3,12,TRBV11-1,ASSLAGGTDTQY
TRBJ1-2,13,TRBV9,ASSSGHTTNYGYT
TRBJ2-7,12,TRBV10-3,ATGAVVPRDEQY
TRBJ1-4,12,TRBV30,AWSATGSVGKLF
TRBJ1-6,15,TRBV19,ASSSRRQAAGNSPLH
TRBJ1-2,13,TRBV28,ASSYERRTGNGYT
TRBJ1-5,14,TRBV4-1,ASSQEWGSSNQPQH
TRBJ1-2,14,TRBV7-2,ASSQAGGRGYYGYT
TRBJ1-1,11,TRBV28,ASSFLVAPGAF
TRBJ2-1,11,TRBV7-7,ASSPDRHNEQF
TRBJ1-4,12,TRBV14,ASSPRWGSEKLF
TRBJ2-5,11,TRBV7-6,ASSLIGGETQY
TRBJ2-4,14,TRBV4-2,ASSQEGGINKNIQY
TRBJ1-2,16,TRBV27,ASSLKAGASVANYGYT
TRBJ2-3,12,TRBV5-1,ASSLAGGTDTQY
TRBJ1-2,12,TRBV6-5,ASSEGPGQGVYT
TRBJ1-4,19,TRBV15,ATSRDSLRDRSIATNEKLF
TRBJ1-1,14,TRBV4-1,ASSQGTYSQNTEAF
TRBJ2-3,11,TRBV28,ASSFRGLDTQY
TRBJ2-7,12,TRBV7-2,ASSSGTGDYEQY
TRBJ1-1,11,TRBV6-6,ASSWGQNTEAF
TRBJ2-5,14,TRBV18,ASSPPQQGILETQY
TRBJ1-2,11,TRBV5-1,ASGNTGVNGYT
TRBJ2-7,11,TRBV29-1,SVEDGQDYEQY
TRBJ2-3,13,TRBV6-6,ASRFPGTNTDTQY